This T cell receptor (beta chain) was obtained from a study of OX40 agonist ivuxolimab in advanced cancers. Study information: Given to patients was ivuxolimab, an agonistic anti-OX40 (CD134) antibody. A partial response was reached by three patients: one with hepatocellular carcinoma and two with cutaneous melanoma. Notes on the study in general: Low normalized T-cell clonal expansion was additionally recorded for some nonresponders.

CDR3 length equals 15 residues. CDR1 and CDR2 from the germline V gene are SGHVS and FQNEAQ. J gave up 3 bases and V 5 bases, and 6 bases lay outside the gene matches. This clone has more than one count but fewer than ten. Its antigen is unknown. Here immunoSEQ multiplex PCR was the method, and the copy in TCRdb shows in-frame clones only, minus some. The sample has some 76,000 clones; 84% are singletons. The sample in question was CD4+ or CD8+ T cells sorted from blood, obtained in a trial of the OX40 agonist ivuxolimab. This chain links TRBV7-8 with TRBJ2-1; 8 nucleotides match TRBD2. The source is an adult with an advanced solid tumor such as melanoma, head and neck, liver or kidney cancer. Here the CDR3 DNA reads TGTGCCAGCAGCCCGTTTAGCGGGAACTACAATGAGCAGTTCTTC. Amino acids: CASSPFSGNYNEQFF.